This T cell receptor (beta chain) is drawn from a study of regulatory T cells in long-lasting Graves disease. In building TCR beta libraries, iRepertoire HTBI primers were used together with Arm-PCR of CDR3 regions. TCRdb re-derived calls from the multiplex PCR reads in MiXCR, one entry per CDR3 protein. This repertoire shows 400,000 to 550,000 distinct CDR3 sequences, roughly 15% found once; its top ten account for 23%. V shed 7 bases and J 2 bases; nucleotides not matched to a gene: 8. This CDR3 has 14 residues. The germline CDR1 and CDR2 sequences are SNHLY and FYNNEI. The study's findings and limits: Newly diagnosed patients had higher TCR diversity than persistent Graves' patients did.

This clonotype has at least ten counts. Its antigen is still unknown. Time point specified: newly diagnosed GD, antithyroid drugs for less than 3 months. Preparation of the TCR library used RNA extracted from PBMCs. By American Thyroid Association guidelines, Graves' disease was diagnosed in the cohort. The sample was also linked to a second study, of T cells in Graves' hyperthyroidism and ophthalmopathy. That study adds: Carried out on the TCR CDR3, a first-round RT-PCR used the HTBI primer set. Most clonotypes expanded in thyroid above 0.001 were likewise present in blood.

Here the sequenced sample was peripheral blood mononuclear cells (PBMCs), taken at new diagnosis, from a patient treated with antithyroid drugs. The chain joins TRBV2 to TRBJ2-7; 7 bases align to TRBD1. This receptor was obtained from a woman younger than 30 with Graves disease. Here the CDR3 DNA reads TGTGCCAGCAATTTACAGGGGCCCCCCTACGAGCAGTACTTC. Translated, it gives CASNLQGPPYEQYF. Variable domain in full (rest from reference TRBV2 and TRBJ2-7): EPEVTQTPSHQVTQMGQEVILRCVPISNHLYFYWYRQILGQKVEFLVSFYNNEISEKSEIFDDQFSVERPDGSNFTLKIRSTKLEDSAMYFCASNLQGPPYEQYFGPGTRLTVT.